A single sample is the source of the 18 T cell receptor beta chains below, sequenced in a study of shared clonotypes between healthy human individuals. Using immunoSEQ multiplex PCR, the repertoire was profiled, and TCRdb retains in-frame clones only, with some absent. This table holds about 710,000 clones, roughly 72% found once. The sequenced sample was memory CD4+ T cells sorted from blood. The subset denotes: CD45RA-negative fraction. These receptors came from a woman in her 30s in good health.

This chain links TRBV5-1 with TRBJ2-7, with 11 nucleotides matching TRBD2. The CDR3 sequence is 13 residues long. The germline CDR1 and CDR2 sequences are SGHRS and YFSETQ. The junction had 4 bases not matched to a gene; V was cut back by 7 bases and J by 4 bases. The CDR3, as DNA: TGCGCCAGCGGGCTAGCGGGAGGTTACGAGCAGTACTTC. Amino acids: CASGLAGGYEQYF. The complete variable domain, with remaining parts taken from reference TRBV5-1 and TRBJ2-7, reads KAGVTQTPRYLIKTRGQQVTLSCSPISGHRSVSWYQQTPGQGLQFLFEYFSETQRNKGNFPGRFSGRQFSNSRSEMNVSTLELGDSALYLCASGLAGGYEQYFGPGTRLTVT.

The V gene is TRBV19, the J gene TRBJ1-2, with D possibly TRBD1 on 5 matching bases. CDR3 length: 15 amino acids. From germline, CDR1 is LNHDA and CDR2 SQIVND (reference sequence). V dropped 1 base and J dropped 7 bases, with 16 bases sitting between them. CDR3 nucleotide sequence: TGTGCCAGTAGTATAGGGGGAGGGGTCGTCGCTGGCTACACCTTC. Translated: CASSIGGGVVAGYTF.

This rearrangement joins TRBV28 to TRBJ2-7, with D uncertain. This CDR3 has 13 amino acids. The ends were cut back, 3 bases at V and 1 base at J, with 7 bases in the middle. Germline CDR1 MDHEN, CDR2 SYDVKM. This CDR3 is CASSLFGSYEQYF. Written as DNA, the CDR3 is TGTGCCAGCAGTTTGTTTGGGTCCTACGAGCAGTACTTC.

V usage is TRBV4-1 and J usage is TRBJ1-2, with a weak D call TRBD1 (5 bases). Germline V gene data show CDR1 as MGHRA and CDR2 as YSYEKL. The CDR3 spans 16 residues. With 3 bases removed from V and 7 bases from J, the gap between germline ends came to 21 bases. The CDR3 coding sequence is TGCGCCAGCAGCCACCCACCTACAAAGGGGAGAGCTGGCTACACCTTC. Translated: CASSHPPTKGRAGYTF.

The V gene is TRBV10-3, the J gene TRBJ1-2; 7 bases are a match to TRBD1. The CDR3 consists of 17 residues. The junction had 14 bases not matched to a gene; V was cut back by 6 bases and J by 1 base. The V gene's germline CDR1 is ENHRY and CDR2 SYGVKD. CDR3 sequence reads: CAIRKPGQTKLNYGYTF. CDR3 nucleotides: TGTGCCATCAGAAAACCGGGACAGACCAAGCTTAACTATGGCTACACCTTC.

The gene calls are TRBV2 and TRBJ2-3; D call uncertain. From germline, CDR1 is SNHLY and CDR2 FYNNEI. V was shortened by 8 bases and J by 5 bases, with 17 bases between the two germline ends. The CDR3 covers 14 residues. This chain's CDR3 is CASSRGQAEDTQYF. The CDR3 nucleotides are TGTGCCAGCTCTCGTGGGCAGGCGGAAGATACGCAGTATTTT.

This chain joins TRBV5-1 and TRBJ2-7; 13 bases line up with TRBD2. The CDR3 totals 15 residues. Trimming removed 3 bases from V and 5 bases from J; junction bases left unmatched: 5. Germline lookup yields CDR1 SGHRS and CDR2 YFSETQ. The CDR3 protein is CASSSRLAGGHEQYF. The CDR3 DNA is TGCGCCAGCAGCTCCCGACTAGCGGGAGGCCACGAGCAGTACTTC. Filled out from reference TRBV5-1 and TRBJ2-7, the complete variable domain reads KAGVTQTPRYLIKTRGQQVTLSCSPISGHRSVSWYQQTPGQGLQFLFEYFSETQRNKGNFPGRFSGRQFSNSRSEMNVSTLELGDSALYLCASSSRLAGGHEQYFGPGTRLTVT.

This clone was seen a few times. CDR3 protein: CASSTAPGASLYNEQFF. DNA for the CDR3: TGCGCCAGCAGCACGGCCCCAGGGGCCTCCCTCTACAATGAGCAGTTCTTC. The genes are TRBV5-1 and TRBJ2-1; perhaps TRBD1 as D (6 bases). CDR3 size: 17 residues. Germline V gene data show CDR1 as SGHRS and CDR2 as YFSETQ. The V end was cut by 4 bases, the J end by 3 bases, with 20 bases between.

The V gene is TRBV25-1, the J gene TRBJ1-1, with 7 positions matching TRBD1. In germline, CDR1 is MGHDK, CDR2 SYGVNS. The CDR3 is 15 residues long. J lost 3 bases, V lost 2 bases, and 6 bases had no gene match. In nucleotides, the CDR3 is TGTGCCAGCAGTGAAATCGACAGGGACCACACTGAAGCTTTCTTT. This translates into CASSEIDRDHTEAFF.

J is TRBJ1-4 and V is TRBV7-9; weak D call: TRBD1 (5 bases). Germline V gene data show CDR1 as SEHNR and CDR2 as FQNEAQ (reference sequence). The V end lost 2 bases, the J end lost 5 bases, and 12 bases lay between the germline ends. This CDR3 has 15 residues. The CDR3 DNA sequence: TGTGCCAGCAGCTTAACCGGGACGAACAATGAAAAACTGTTTTTT. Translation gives CASSLTGTNNEKLFF.

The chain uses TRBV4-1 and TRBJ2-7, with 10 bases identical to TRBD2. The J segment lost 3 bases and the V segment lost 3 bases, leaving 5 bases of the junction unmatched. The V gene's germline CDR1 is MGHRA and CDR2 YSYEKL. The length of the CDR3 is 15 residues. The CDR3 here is CASSHPGLAHYEQYF. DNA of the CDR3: TGCGCCAGCAGCCATCCGGGACTAGCGCACTACGAGCAGTACTTC.

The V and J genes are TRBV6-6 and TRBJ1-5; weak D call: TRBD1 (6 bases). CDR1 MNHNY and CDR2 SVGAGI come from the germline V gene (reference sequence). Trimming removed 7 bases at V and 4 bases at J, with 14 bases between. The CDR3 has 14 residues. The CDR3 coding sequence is TGTGCCAGCAAATCGCGACAGGATAATCAGCCCCAGCATTTT. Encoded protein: CASKSRQDNQPQHF.

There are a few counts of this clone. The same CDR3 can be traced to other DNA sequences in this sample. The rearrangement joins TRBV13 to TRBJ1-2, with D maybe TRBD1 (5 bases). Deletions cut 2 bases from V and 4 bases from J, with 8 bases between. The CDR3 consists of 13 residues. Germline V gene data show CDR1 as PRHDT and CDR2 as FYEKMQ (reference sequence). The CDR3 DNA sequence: TGTGCCAGCAGCTTACGGGGGAGCTATGGCTACACCTTC. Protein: CASSLRGSYGYTF.

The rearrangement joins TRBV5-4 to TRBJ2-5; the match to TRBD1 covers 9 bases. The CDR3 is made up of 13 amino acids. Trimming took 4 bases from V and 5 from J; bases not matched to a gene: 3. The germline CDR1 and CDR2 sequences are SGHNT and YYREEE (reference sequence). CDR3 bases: TGTGCCAGCAGCATGACAGGGGGGGAGACCCAGTACTTC. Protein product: CASSMTGGETQYF.

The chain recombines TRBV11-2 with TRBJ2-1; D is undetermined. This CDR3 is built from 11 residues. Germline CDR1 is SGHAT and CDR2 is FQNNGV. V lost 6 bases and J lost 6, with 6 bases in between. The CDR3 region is CASSTFNEQFF. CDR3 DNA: TGTGCCAGCAGTACTTTCAATGAGCAGTTCTTC.

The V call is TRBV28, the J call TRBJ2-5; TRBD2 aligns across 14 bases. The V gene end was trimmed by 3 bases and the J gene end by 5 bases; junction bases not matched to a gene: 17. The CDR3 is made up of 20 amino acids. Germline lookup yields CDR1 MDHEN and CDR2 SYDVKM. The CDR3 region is CASSFPRTSGRPSSFETQYF. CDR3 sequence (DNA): TGTGCCAGCAGTTTCCCCCGGACTAGCGGGAGGCCTTCCTCTTTTGAGACCCAGTACTTC.

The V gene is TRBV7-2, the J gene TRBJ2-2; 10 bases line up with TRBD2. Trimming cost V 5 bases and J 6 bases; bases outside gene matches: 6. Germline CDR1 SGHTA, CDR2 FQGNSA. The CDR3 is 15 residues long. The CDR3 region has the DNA TGTGCCAGCAGCACCGGGACTAGCGTCCCCGGGGAGCTGTTTTTT. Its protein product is CASSTGTSVPGELFF.

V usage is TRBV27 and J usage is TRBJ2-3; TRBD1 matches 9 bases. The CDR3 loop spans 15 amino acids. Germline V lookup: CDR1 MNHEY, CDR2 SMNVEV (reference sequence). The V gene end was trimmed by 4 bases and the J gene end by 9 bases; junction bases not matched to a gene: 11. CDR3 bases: TGTGCCAGCAGTTATGGGGGACAGGGCAAGCGCACGCAGTATTTT. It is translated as CASSYGGQGKRTQYF.